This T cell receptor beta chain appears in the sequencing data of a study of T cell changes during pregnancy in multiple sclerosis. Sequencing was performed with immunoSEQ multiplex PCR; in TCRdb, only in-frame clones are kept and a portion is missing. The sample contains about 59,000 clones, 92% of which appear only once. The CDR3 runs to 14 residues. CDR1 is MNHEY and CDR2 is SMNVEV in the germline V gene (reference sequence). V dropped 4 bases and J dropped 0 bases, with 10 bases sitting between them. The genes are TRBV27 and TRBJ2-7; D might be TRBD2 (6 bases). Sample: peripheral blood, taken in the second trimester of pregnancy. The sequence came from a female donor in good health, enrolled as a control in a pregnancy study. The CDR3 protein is CASSSGLRSYEQYF. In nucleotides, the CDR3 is TGTGCCAGCAGTTCGGGACTCCGCTCCTACGAGCAGTACTTC.